The 4 T cell receptor beta chains in this list originate from one sample, sequenced in a study of blood T cell repertoires in COVID-19. The protocol was immunoSEQ multiplex PCR, while the TCRdb copy is restricted to in-frame clones and leaves out a portion. The sample carries about 210,000 clones, roughly 75% recorded once. The sequenced sample consisted of peripheral blood. These receptors came from a woman between 65 and 79 years old with acute or convalescent COVID-19.

This chain connects TRBV4-1 to TRBJ2-1; 7 bases fit TRBD2. The CDR3 runs to 20 residues. V dropped 4 bases and J dropped 0; count of bases not matched to a gene: 18. Germline loops: CDR1 MGHRA, CDR2 YSYEKL. CDR3 region: CASSREWAGEGDPSYNEQFF. The CDR3 DNA follows: TGCGCCAGCAGCCGAGAATGGGCGGGGGAGGGAGACCCCTCCTACAATGAGCAGTTCTTC.

J is TRBJ2-5 and V is TRBV14; maybe TRBD2 (6 bases). The V end lost 4 bases, the J end lost 1 base, and 7 bases lay between the germline ends. CDR3 length: 13 residues. Germline V CDR1 and CDR2: SGHDN, FVKESK. The chain's CDR3 is CASSRGVQETQYF. The CDR3 DNA reads as TGTGCCAGCAGCCGCGGGGTCCAAGAGACCCAGTACTTC.

The genes are TRBV6-6 and TRBJ1-2, with D maybe TRBD1 (5 bases). V was clipped by 2 bases and J by 8 bases, with 9 bases between them. CDR3 length: 12 amino acids. The germline V gene has CDR1 MNHNY and CDR2 SVGAGI (reference sequence). In DNA, the CDR3 is TGTGCCAGCAGTTACGGGGGGGAAGGCTACACCTTC. Protein sequence: CASSYGGEGYTF.

The J gene is TRBJ1-6, the V gene TRBV4-1; D call uncertain. CDR1 MGHRA and CDR2 YSYEKL come from the germline V gene. Trimming left V 2 bases short and J 3 bases short, with 8 bases between. This CDR3 contains 15 residues. The CDR3 DNA sequence: TGCGCCAGCAGCCAACAGGCGAACTATAATTCACCCCTCCACTTT. Encoded protein: CASSQQANYNSPLHF.